Listed below are T cell receptor beta chains from one sample, sequenced in a study of T cells in Graves' hyperthyroidism and ophthalmopathy. TCRdb redid the calling of the multiplex PCR reads with MiXCR, one entry per CDR3 protein. This sample has 490,000 or so distinct CDR3 sequences, with approximately 23% found just once. Material for sequencing was blood. Receptor source: a woman aged 65 to 85 with Graves' ophthalmopathy. Each CDR3 is given with its conserved first and last residue. The order of the fields is J gene, clone size, V gene, CDR3 length, D gene, CDR3 protein, CDR3 DNA. A D gene is named only where the DNA matches it firmly. The size field is filled for only some rows; it gives once, few, many or a size class.

j_gene: TRBJ2-5; abundance: NA; v_gene: TRBV30; len: 14; d_gene: TRBD1; CDR3aa: CAWSVSTGSGTQYF; CDR3nt: TGTGCCTGGAGTGTTTCGACAGGGTCGGGGACCCAGTACTTC
j_gene: TRBJ2-7; abundance: NA; v_gene: TRBV20-1; len: 16; d_gene: TRBD2; CDR3aa: CSAVGSGTRVSYEQYF; CDR3nt: TGCAGTGCTGTGGGTTCCGGGACTAGGGTATCCTACGAGCAGTACTTC
j_gene: TRBJ1-2; abundance: NA; v_gene: TRBV7-9; len: 14; d_gene: NA; CDR3aa: CASLGQEANYGYTF; CDR3nt: TGTGCCAGCTTGGGGCAGGAGGCTAACTATGGCTACACCTTC
j_gene: TRBJ2-4; abundance: NA; v_gene: TRBV12-3/TRBV12-4; len: 16; d_gene: NA; CDR3aa: CASSFQASRSKNIQYF; CDR3nt: TGTGCCAGCAGTTTCCAGGCCTCGAGGTCCAAAAACATTCAGTACTTC
j_gene: TRBJ2-1; abundance: few; v_gene: TRBV7-3; len: 16; d_gene: TRBD2; CDR3aa: CASSRTGTSTYNEQFF; CDR3nt: TGTGCCAGCAGCCGCACCGGGACTAGCACATACAATGAGCAGTTCTTC
j_gene: TRBJ2-1; abundance: NA; v_gene: TRBV6-1; len: 15; d_gene: TRBD2; CDR3aa: CASRPGLAGDPEQFF; CDR3nt: TGTGCCAGCAGGCCCGGACTAGCGGGAGACCCTGAGCAGTTCTTC
j_gene: TRBJ2-7; abundance: NA; v_gene: TRBV9; len: 13; d_gene: NA; CDR3aa: CASSPDGFYEQYF; CDR3nt: TGTGCCAGCAGCCCAGACGGTTTCTACGAGCAGTACTTC
j_gene: TRBJ1-2; abundance: few; v_gene: TRBV9; len: 14; d_gene: NA; CDR3aa: CASSVDGQSYGYTF; CDR3nt: TGTGCCAGCAGCGTAGACGGACAGTCCTATGGCTACACCTTC
j_gene: TRBJ1-1; abundance: NA; v_gene: TRBV19; len: 15; d_gene: TRBD1; CDR3aa: CASSVPGGQNTEAFF; CDR3nt: TGTGCCAGTAGTGTTCCAGGGGGCCAGAACACTGAAGCTTTCTTT
j_gene: TRBJ1-2; abundance: many; v_gene: TRBV28; len: 14; d_gene: NA; CDR3aa: CASTLPGDNYGYTF; CDR3nt: TGTGCCAGCACCCTCCCCGGGGATAACTATGGCTACACCTTC
j_gene: TRBJ1-5; abundance: few; v_gene: TRBV3-1; len: 15; d_gene: NA; CDR3aa: CASSQDTGGNQPQHF; CDR3nt: TGTGCCAGCAGCCAAGACACAGGAGGCAATCAGCCCCAGCATTTT
j_gene: TRBJ1-5; abundance: many; v_gene: TRBV12-3/TRBV12-4; len: 16; d_gene: TRBD1; CDR3aa: CASSRLMGQGNQPQHF; CDR3nt: TGTGCCAGCAGTCGACTGATGGGACAGGGGAATCAGCCCCAGCATTTT
j_gene: TRBJ2-7; abundance: many; v_gene: TRBV20-1; len: 16; d_gene: TRBD2; CDR3aa: CSAIPPLLAGRGEQYF; CDR3nt: TGCAGTGCTATCCCCCCTTTGCTAGCGGGCAGGGGCGAGCAGTACTTC
j_gene: TRBJ2-7; abundance: NA; v_gene: TRBV11-3; len: 14; d_gene: TRBD2; CDR3aa: CASSLDASGLGQYF; CDR3nt: TGTGCCAGCAGCTTAGATGCTAGCGGTCTTGGGCAGTACTTC
j_gene: TRBJ2-1; abundance: few; v_gene: TRBV15; len: 16; d_gene: TRBD1; CDR3aa: CATSKEPGQGAGEQFF; CDR3nt: TGTGCCACCAGCAAGGAACCGGGACAGGGGGCAGGAGAGCAGTTCTTC
j_gene: TRBJ1-1; abundance: many; v_gene: TRBV30; len: 12; d_gene: NA; CDR3aa: CAWSRVTTEAFF; CDR3nt: TGTGCCTGGAGCAGGGTGACGACTGAAGCTTTCTTT
j_gene: TRBJ1-6; abundance: NA; v_gene: TRBV3-1; len: 14; d_gene: NA; CDR3aa: CASSQDSGDSLLHF; CDR3nt: TGTGCCAGCAGCCAAGATTCGGGGGATTCACTCCTCCACTTT
j_gene: TRBJ2-2; abundance: NA; v_gene: TRBV6-5; len: 14; d_gene: NA; CDR3aa: CASSYKGGIGELFF; CDR3nt: TGTGCCAGCAGTTACAAGGGGGGGATCGGGGAGCTGTTTTTT
j_gene: TRBJ2-7; abundance: NA; v_gene: TRBV6-6; len: 15; d_gene: NA; CDR3aa: CASSYSPADSYEQYF; CDR3nt: TGTGCCAGCAGTTACTCACCCGCGGACTCCTACGAGCAGTACTTC
j_gene: TRBJ2-1; abundance: many; v_gene: TRBV6-2/TRBV6-3; len: 13; d_gene: NA; CDR3aa: CASTVRGYNEQFF; CDR3nt: TGTGCCAGCACCGTTCGCGGCTACAATGAGCAGTTCTTC
j_gene: TRBJ2-1; abundance: few; v_gene: TRBV11-2; len: 14; d_gene: NA; CDR3aa: CASSLDVPTALGFF; CDR3nt: TGTGCCAGCAGCTTAGACGTACCGACTGCCCTGGGGTTCTTC
j_gene: TRBJ2-3; abundance: few; v_gene: TRBV7-8; len: 16; d_gene: TRBD1; CDR3aa: CASSLAGQGVTDTQYF; CDR3nt: TGTGCCAGCAGCTTAGCGGGACAGGGTGTAACAGATACGCAGTATTTT
j_gene: TRBJ2-7; abundance: NA; v_gene: TRBV7-9; len: 15; d_gene: NA; CDR3aa: CASSLAGEAHYEQYF; CDR3nt: TGTGCCAGCAGCTTAGCTGGGGAGGCTCACTACGAGCAGTACTTC
j_gene: TRBJ2-1; abundance: NA; v_gene: TRBV24-1; len: 15; d_gene: NA; CDR3aa: CATSDPAVRVNEQFF; CDR3nt: TGTGCCACCAGTGACCCCGCCGTCAGGGTCAATGAGCAGTTCTTC
j_gene: TRBJ2-3; abundance: NA; v_gene: TRBV30; len: 13; d_gene: NA; CDR3aa: CAWTGDSTDTQYF; CDR3nt: TGTGCCTGGACAGGGGATTCCACAGATACGCAGTATTTT
j_gene: TRBJ1-5; abundance: many; v_gene: TRBV7-2; len: 14; d_gene: NA; CDR3aa: CASSPNLGNQPQHF; CDR3nt: TGTGCCAGCAGCCCAAACTTGGGCAATCAGCCCCAGCATTTT
j_gene: TRBJ2-1; abundance: few; v_gene: TRBV5-1; len: 14; d_gene: NA; CDR3aa: CASSFLAIRNEQFF; CDR3nt: TGCGCCAGCAGCTTTTTGGCGATCAGGAATGAGCAGTTCTTC
j_gene: TRBJ2-1; abundance: many; v_gene: TRBV6-1; len: 15; d_gene: TRBD2; CDR3aa: CASKEAGRSYNEQFF; CDR3nt: TGTGCCAGCAAGGAAGCGGGACGCTCCTACAATGAGCAGTTCTTC
j_gene: TRBJ1-2; abundance: NA; v_gene: TRBV25-1; len: 14; d_gene: NA; CDR3aa: CPSSEGQIVGGYTF; CDR3nt: TGTCCCAGCAGCGAGGGACAAATAGTCGGCGGCTACACCTTC
j_gene: TRBJ1-5; abundance: few; v_gene: TRBV3-1; len: 15; d_gene: NA; CDR3aa: CASSQDPGENQPQHF; CDR3nt: TGTGCCAGCAGCCAAGACCCGGGAGAGAATCAGCCCCAGCATTTT
j_gene: TRBJ2-5; abundance: NA; v_gene: TRBV6-1; len: 11; d_gene: NA; CDR3aa: CATDTLGAQYF; CDR3nt: TGTGCGACGGACACCTTAGGGGCCCAGTACTTC
j_gene: TRBJ2-2; abundance: few; v_gene: TRBV5-1; len: 15; d_gene: TRBD2; CDR3aa: CASSLAGGTAGELFF; CDR3nt: TGCGCCAGCAGCTTAGCGGGAGGGACGGCCGGGGAGCTGTTTTTT
j_gene: TRBJ2-1; abundance: many; v_gene: TRBV2; len: 12; d_gene: TRBD1; CDR3aa: CAIGRGGDEQFF; CDR3nt: TGTGCCATCGGGCGAGGGGGCGATGAGCAGTTCTTC
j_gene: TRBJ1-2; abundance: NA; v_gene: TRBV30; len: 14; d_gene: NA; CDR3aa: CAWSVTRRHYGYTF; CDR3nt: TGTGCCTGGAGTGTAACAAGGAGACACTATGGCTACACCTTC
j_gene: TRBJ2-1; abundance: NA; v_gene: TRBV9; len: 12; d_gene: NA; CDR3aa: CASSVGGQEQFF; CDR3nt: TGTGCCAGCAGCGTAGGGGGTCAGGAGCAGTTCTTC
j_gene: TRBJ2-3; abundance: NA; v_gene: TRBV7-3; len: 15; d_gene: NA; CDR3aa: CASSPRSGQPDTQYF; CDR3nt: TGTGCCAGCAGCCCCCGAAGCGGACAACCAGATACGCAGTATTTT
j_gene: TRBJ2-6; abundance: few; v_gene: TRBV12-3/TRBV12-4; len: 16; d_gene: NA; CDR3aa: CASSSPGLAGANVLTF; CDR3nt: TGTGCCAGCAGTTCACCCGGGCTAGCTGGGGCCAACGTCCTGACTTTC
j_gene: TRBJ2-4; abundance: NA; v_gene: TRBV28; len: 16; d_gene: NA; CDR3aa: CASSRVKVGTKNIQYF; CDR3nt: TGTGCCAGCAGCCGAGTGAAGGTGGGGACCAAAAACATTCAGTACTTC
j_gene: TRBJ1-1; abundance: once; v_gene: TRBV24-1; len: 16; d_gene: TRBD1; CDR3aa: CATSDLLDRVNTEAFF; CDR3nt: TGTGCCACCAGTGATTTGCTGGACAGGGTGAACACTGAAGCTTTCTTT
j_gene: TRBJ1-2; abundance: NA; v_gene: TRBV28; len: 13; d_gene: NA; CDR3aa: CATLRAANYGYTF; CDR3nt: TGTGCCACCCTGAGGGCAGCTAACTATGGCTACACCTTC
j_gene: TRBJ2-1; abundance: once; v_gene: TRBV30; len: 18; d_gene: TRBD2; CDR3aa: CAWNPPLAGGRSYNEQFF; CDR3nt: TGTGCCTGGAACCCCCCCCTAGCGGGAGGACGATCCTACAATGAGCAGTTCTTC
j_gene: TRBJ1-2; abundance: NA; v_gene: TRBV2; len: 13; d_gene: NA; CDR3aa: CAGSDGTNYGYTF; CDR3nt: TGTGCCGGCAGTGACGGTACTAACTATGGCTACACCTTC